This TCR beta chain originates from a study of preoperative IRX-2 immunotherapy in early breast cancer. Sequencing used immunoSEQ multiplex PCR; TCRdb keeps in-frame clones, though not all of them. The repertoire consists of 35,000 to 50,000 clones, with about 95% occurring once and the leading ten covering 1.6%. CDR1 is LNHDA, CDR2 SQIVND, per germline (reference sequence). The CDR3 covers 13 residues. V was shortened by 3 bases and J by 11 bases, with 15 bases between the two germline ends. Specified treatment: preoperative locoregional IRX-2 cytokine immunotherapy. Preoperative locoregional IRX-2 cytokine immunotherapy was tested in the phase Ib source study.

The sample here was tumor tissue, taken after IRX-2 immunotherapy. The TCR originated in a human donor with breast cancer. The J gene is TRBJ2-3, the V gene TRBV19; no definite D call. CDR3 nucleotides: TGTGCCAGTAGTATCCTTTTTGCGGCCGAGCAGTATTTT. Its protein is CASSILFAAEQYF.